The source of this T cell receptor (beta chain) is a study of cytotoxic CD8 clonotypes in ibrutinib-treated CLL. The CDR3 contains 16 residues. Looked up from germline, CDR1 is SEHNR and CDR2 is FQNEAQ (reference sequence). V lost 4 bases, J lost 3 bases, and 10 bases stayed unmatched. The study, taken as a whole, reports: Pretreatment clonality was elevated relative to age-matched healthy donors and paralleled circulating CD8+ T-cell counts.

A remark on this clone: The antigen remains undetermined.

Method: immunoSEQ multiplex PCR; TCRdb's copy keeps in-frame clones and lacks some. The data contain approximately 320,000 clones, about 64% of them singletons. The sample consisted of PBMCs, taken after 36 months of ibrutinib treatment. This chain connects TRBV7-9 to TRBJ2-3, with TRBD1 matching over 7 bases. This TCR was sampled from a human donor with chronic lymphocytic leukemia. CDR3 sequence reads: CASSSGSTGRTDTQYF. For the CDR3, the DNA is TGTGCCAGCAGCTCGGGGTCGACAGGGAGAACAGATACGCAGTATTTT.